The TCR beta chain described here comes from a study of resident and recirculating memory T cells in vitiligo (dated by TCRdb to 2016 to 2018). Concerning the study at large: For TCR beta sequencing, each of a few stable vitiligo patients provided PBMCs along with epidermis taken by shave biopsy from two lesional and two nonlesional sites. The human TCR beta sequencing tested whether specific clones in lesional vitiligo skin differed from clones in nonlesional skin and blood. Without cell sorting, samples were homogenized immediately before genomic DNA was extracted using the Qiagen DNeasy Blood & Tissue Kit.

Stable vitiligo was defined as no change in lesions over the previous 6 months. To qualify as stable, patients additionally needed to show no confetti depigmentation, which is a clinical sign of active vitiligo. Patients who had been treated within the previous three months were excluded. Ficoll density gradient centrifugation was used to isolate PBMCs from heparinized blood, after which the PBMCs were flash-frozen. Overall results and qualifications from the work: No single dominant TCR clone was found, and clonality differed from one vitiligo lesion to another. Overlap and correlation analysis showed no significant repertoire overlap between biopsies except for each lesion with itself, even within a single patient. Mechanistic studies in the future are needed to assess how much the detected T cell clones and the human Trm pools versus Tcm pools each contribute. TCR sequences were not found to be conserved across biopsy sites or patients, suggesting that different lesions are infiltrated by different T cell clones, a pattern described as private specificity.

The immunoSEQ hsTCRB kit was used to amplify TCR beta chains from genomic DNA. Sequencing of TCR beta libraries was performed on an Illumina MiSeq instrument by the immunoSEQ service. As for how the authors treated the data: Repertoire data were analyzed using the immunoSEQ Analyzer. TCRdb mirrors the immuneACCESS table, restricted to in-frame sequences. Some clones are absent from its copies; in checked studies, under half trace to an unresolved V gene, and the reason for the others is unknown. The V and J calls and the clone size are those of that table, but D and trimming were determined from the DNA. The sample contains around 78,000 clones, 90% to 95% of them found a single time. The ten largest clones represent more than 4.5% of the sample. Trimming accounts for 2 bases at V and 3 bases at J, while the number of junction bases matched to no gene is 6. From the germline V gene, CDR1 is SGHDN and CDR2 is FVKESK. Inclusive of the bounding cysteine and phenylalanine, the CDR3 is 16 residues long. CDR3 DNA is the only sequence kept; it has 48 bases, read in frame from the first base.

In this sample, this clone turned up a few times. What antigen it recognizes has not been identified. Per-base quality was not reported, and no clone a single base away is much larger than it. Rearrangement joined TRBV14 to TRBJ2-7, and TRBD2 aligns with 11 junction nucleotides. The sequence was obtained from a male donor with vitiligo. Sequenced input: blood. DNA sequence: TGTGCCAGCAGCCAACCGGGACTAGCGGAGAACTACGAGCAGTACTTC. Its translation reads: CASSQPGLAENYEQYF.